The next 3 T cell receptor beta chains were all read from a single sample in a study of graft-versus-host responses after intestinal transplantation. Their specific antigens are unknown. Using immunoSEQ multiplex PCR, the repertoire was profiled, and TCRdb retains in-frame clones only, with some absent. The sample contains 30,000 to 50,000 clones, roughly 95% of which appear only once. The starting material was unstimulated CD8+ T cells sorted from spleen or lymph node cells, obtained before transplant. The receptors derive from a human donor who was the organ donor for an intestinal transplant.

The genes are TRBV27 and TRBJ1-1, with D tentatively TRBD1 (5 bases). The germline CDR1 and CDR2 sequences are MNHEY and SMNVEV (reference sequence). The V gene lost 7 bases and the J gene lost 8 bases, with 11 bases spanning the gap. The CDR3 sequence is 11 residues long. CDR3 in DNA: TGTGCCAGCATCAAATGGGACGAAGCTTTCTTT. Protein sequence: CASIKWDEAFF.

V is TRBV29-1 and J is TRBJ2-7; 9 nucleotides agree with TRBD1. CDR1 and CDR2 from the germline V gene are SQVTM and ANQGSEA. The CDR3 totals 14 residues. The V and J ends lost 3 bases and 4 bases, in that order; junction bases with no gene match: 7. CDR3 coding DNA: TGCAGCGTTGAGGGAGGGGACAGGGTGTACGAGCAGTACTTC. This codes for CSVEGGDRVYEQYF.

The chain links TRBV9 to TRBJ2-3; TRBD2 might be the D (7 bases). CDR3 length: 15 amino acids. Germline values: CDR1 SGDLS, CDR2 YYNGEE. V shed 0 bases and J shed 6 bases, with 14 bases lying between them. The CDR3 nucleotides are TGTGCCAGCAGCGTAGTGGGGGGGCGAATTGATACGCAGTATTTT. Protein sequence: CASSVVGGRIDTQYF.